This T cell receptor beta chain was found in a study of shared clonotypes between healthy human individuals. Background on the study: Three plates each covered CD4 naive and memory; CD8 naive two, CD8 memory one.

The healthy adult donors were HIV-negative and reported no recent acute infections or vaccinations. This clone was counted a single time. Its antigen is unidentified. General study findings and limits: Clonotypes shared by all four donors outscored non-shared clonotypes in generation probability. Genetic and exposure-history diversity was limited by the small donor number.

Data came from immunoSEQ multiplex PCR; TCRdb stores just in-frame clones and leaves some out. The table lists around 300,000 clones, about nine tenths of them singletons, with 16% in the top ten. Germline assignment: CDR1 MDHEN and CDR2 SYDVKM. The CDR3 has 16 amino acids. The junction had 5 bases not matched to a gene; V was cut back by 2 bases and J by 0 bases. Sequencing was done on a sample of memory CD8+ T cells sorted from blood. Subset specified: CD45RO+ cells pooled with CCR7-negative TemRA cells. The rearrangement links TRBV28 to TRBJ2-3, with 7 positions matching TRBD2. This TCR derives from a man between 18 and 35 years old in good health. CDR3 in amino acids: CASSLLLAVSTDTQYF. CDR3 nucleotides: TGTGCCAGCAGTTTACTGCTAGCGGTAAGCACAGATACGCAGTATTTT.